This T cell receptor (beta chain) was retrieved from a study of Ad26.COV2.S vaccination and SARS-CoV-2 variants. Only in-frame clones appear in the TCRdb table, and some are missing; sequencing was by immunoSEQ multiplex PCR. The table has some 480,000 clones, around 88% seen once. Treatment indicated: 15 to 20 received Ad26.COV2.S at low or high dose, single or two shots; a few received placebo; per-sample allocation not given. Samples came from day 63 after the first vaccine or placebo injection. In this sample, this clone turned up a few times. The V and J ends lost 1 base and 0 bases respectively, with 8 bases between them. The CDR3 is 15 amino acids. Per the germline V gene, CDR1 is SGHDT and CDR2 is YYEEEE.

The chain employs TRBV5-6 and TRBJ1-5; D not resolved. The origin of this receptor is a person between 18 and 65 years old who received the Ad26.COV2.S COVID-19 vaccine or a placebo. The sequencing here drew on peripheral blood, taken in a trial of Ad26.COV2.S vaccine versus placebo. CDR3: CASSLYGYSNQPQHF. DNA of the CDR3: TGTGCCAGCAGCTTGTACGGTTATAGCAATCAGCCCCAGCATTTT.